The T cell receptor beta chain described here comes from a study of post-analysis software for immune sequencing data. Study-wide results and caveats: By F measure, strong co-clustering occurred among samples prepared in the same batch. Roughly five TRBV segments, including TRBV5-6, TRBV5-1 and TRBV20-1, were more frequent in patients than controls.

Unique molecular identifiers featured in each of the TCR beta cDNA libraries. TCRdb analysed the PCR reads with MiXCR anew, one entry per CDR3 protein. The data contain approximately 180,000 distinct CDR3 sequences, about 30% of them singletons. V was shortened by 2 bases and J by 6 bases, with 18 bases between the two germline ends. Germline V gene data show CDR1 as SGHRS and CDR2 as YFSETQ. This CDR3 has 16 amino acids. This clonotype was seen a handful of times. Its antigen is currently unknown. The clonotype originates from a girl between 5 and 17 years old with multiple sclerosis. The chain couples TRBV5-1 to TRBJ2-1; D gene uncertain. Specimen: blood. The CDR3 region has the DNA TGCGCCAGCAGCTTCTCACCCAGCTTCGACTTCAATGAGCAGTTCTTC. It is translated as CASSFSPSFDFNEQFF.